The present TCR beta chain was sequenced within a study of blood T cell repertoires in COVID-19. Libraries were prepared by immunoSEQ multiplex PCR; TCRdb keeps only in-frame clonotypes and omits some of them. The sample has some 21,000 clones; around 82% are singletons. The CDR3 length is 14 residues. The V gene's germline CDR1 is GTSNPN and CDR2 SVGIG (reference sequence). V lost 5 bases, J lost 7 bases, and 15 bases lay in between. Sequenced: peripheral blood. The chain uses TRBV30 and TRBJ1-6; maybe TRBD1 (6 bases). The receptor comes from a human donor in a cohort sampled during active COVID-19. For the CDR3, the DNA is TGTGCCTGGGACTTAGGACAGAGAAATTCACCCCTCCACTTT. Amino acid sequence: CAWDLGQRNSPLHF.